The clone carrying this T cell receptor (beta chain) has a single count. The antigen is unknown. V shed 10 bases and J 1 base; nucleotides not matched to a gene: 5. The germline V gene has CDR1 LNHDA and CDR2 SQIVND (reference sequence). This CDR3 is built from 13 residues. The table came from immunoSEQ multiplex PCR; TCRdb's copy has only in-frame clones and leaves some out. The sample has thousands of clones; 78% are singletons. This sample is drawn from a study of chemoradiotherapy in HPV16-positive cancers. Study in general: Functional T-cell assays on a couple of HPV16-positive patients' cells defined candidate HPV-specific clones and common TCR motifs. Study findings and constraints: HPV-responsive T-cell expansion during chemoradiotherapy was linked to improved recurrence-free survival in HPV16-positive patients. Only two HPV16-positive patients supplied the functional HPV-specificity definition.

The source was tumor tissue, collected from a patient who underwent chemoradiotherapy. This clonotype was sampled from a human donor with HPV-associated anogenital cancer. V and J are TRBV19 and TRBJ2-3, with 7 nucleotides matching TRBD1. DNA for the CDR3: TGTGCCACCACCGGGACAGGCACAGATACGCAGTATTTT. Translating gives CATTGTGTDTQYF. The whole variable domain, remainder taken from reference TRBV19 and TRBJ2-3, is DGGITQSPKYLFRKEGQNVTLSCEQNLNHDAMYWYRQDPGQGLRLIYYSQIVNDFQKGDIAEGYSVSREKKESFPLTVTSAQKNPTAFYLCATTGTGTDTQYFGPGTRLTVL.